The clone carrying this TCR beta chain has a single count. This sample was included in a study of blood T cell repertoires in COVID-19. Original data processing: Scientists estimated how many nucleated cells there were by amplifying reference gene primers. Sequencing used immunoSEQ multiplex PCR; TCRdb keeps in-frame clones, though not all of them. V and J calls and clone size follow that table, whereas D and trimming were derived from the DNA. Of a few hundred thousand clones detected, around 89% appear once; the ten largest clones hold 2.1%. The V gene's germline CDR1 is KGHSH and CDR2 LQKENI. Trimming removed 1 base from V and 15 bases from J; junction bases left unmatched: 11. This CDR3 contains 15 residues.

The receptor was derived from a woman in her sixties with COVID-19, enrolled during active disease. This rearrangement joins TRBV18 to TRBJ1-6, with 8 bases lining up with TRBD1. The sample consisted of peripheral blood. For the CDR3, the DNA is TGTGCCAGCTCACCACTTACAGGACAGGGAAGTCGCCTCCACTTT. The encoded protein is CASSPLTGQGSRLHF. The full variable domain, its missing parts supplied by reference TRBV18 and TRBJ1-6, is NAGVMQNPRHLVRRRGQEARLRCSPMKGHSHVYWYRQLPEEGLKFMVYLQKENIIDESGMPKERFSAEFPKEGPSILRIQQVVRGDSAAYFCASSPLTGQGSRLHFGNGTRLTVT.